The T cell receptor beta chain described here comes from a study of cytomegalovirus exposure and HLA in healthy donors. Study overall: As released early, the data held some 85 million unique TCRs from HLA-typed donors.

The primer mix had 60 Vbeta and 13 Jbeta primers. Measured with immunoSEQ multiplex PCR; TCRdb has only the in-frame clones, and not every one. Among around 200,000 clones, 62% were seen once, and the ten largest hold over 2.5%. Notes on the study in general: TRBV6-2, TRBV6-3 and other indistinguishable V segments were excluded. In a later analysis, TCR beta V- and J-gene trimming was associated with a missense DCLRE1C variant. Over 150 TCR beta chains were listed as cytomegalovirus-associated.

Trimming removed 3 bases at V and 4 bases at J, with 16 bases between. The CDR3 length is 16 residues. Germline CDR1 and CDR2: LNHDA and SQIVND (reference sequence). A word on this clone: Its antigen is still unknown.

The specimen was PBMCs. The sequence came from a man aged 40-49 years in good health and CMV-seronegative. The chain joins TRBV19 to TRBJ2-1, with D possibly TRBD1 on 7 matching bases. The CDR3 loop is CASSMRVAGGYNEQFF. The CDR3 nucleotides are TGTGCCAGTAGTATGAGGGTGGCAGGGGGGTACAATGAGCAGTTCTTC.